These 20 T cell receptor beta chains were sequenced from one sample in a study of OX40 agonist ivuxolimab in advanced cancers. Profiling relied on immunoSEQ multiplex PCR, and the TCRdb table lists in-frame clones only, not all of them. This table has 60,000 to 70,000 clones, roughly 87% appearing once. Sequenced here: CD4+ or CD8+ T cells sorted from blood, sampled in a trial of the OX40 agonist ivuxolimab. Receptors originate from an adult with an advanced solid tumor such as melanoma, head and neck, liver or kidney cancer.

This chain joins TRBV15 and TRBJ1-5, with D perhaps matching TRBD1 (6 bases). Trimming cost V 1 base and J 5 bases, with 15 bases left between them. CDR3 length: 16 amino acids. Germline CDR1 and CDR2: LNHNV and YYDKDF (reference sequence). The CDR3 DNA sequence: TGTGCCACCAGCAGAGGGGGACGACAGGCGTATCAGCCCCAGCATTTT. Translated, it gives CATSRGGRQAYQPQHF.

The genes are TRBV2 and TRBJ2-5; D remains unclear. The DNA end is more similar to TRBJ2-7, so the J call may be wrong. The CDR3 totals 12 residues. Per germline, CDR1 SNHLY and CDR2 FYNNEI. CDR3 DNA: TGTGCCAGCAGTGATCAGTCCTACGAGCAGTACTTC. This translates into CASSDQSYEQYF.

V usage is TRBV5-1 and J usage is TRBJ2-7; TRBD2 matches at 8 bases. CDR1 SGHRS and CDR2 YFSETQ come from the germline V gene. J gave up 2 bases and V 0 bases, and 10 bases lay outside the gene matches. The CDR3 has 17 amino acids. CDR3 region: CASSLEPTGLGTYEQYF. For the CDR3, the DNA is TGCGCCAGCAGCTTGGAGCCTACGGGACTAGGGACCTACGAGCAGTACTTC.

The rearrangement joins TRBV7-2 to TRBJ2-5; 7 bases align to TRBD1. This CDR3 has 16 amino acids. Trimming took 1 base from V and 5 from J; bases not matched to a gene: 10. CDR1 is SGHTA, CDR2 FQGNSA, per germline. As DNA, the CDR3 is TGTGCCAGCAGCTTAGGATTCAGTAGGGGGCGGGAGACCCAGTACTTC. Protein sequence: CASSLGFSRGRETQYF.

The V call is TRBV11-2, the J call TRBJ2-1; no clear D. The CDR3 loop spans 13 amino acids. In germline, CDR1 is SGHAT, CDR2 FQNNGV. V was shortened by 4 bases and J by 9 bases, with 13 bases between the two germline ends. The CDR3 nucleotides are TGTGCCAGCAGCTCGACCAAGGTTGGTGAGCAGTTCTTC. Its protein product is CASSSTKVGEQFF.

This rearrangement joins TRBV5-4 to TRBJ2-5; D unclear. Trimming cost V 0 bases and J 5 bases, with 11 bases left between them. CDR3 size: 14 residues. Germline lookup yields CDR1 SGHNT and CDR2 YYREEE (reference sequence). The CDR3 DNA is TGTGCCAGCAGCTTGGGTCTGCTCCGGGAGACCCAGTACTTC. It codes for CASSLGLLRETQYF.

For the CDR3, the DNA is TGTGCCAGCTCACTCTACAGGGTCAATCAGCCCCAGCATTTT. It specifies CASSLYRVNQPQHF. J is TRBJ1-5 and V is TRBV18, with D possibly being TRBD1 (6 bases). Germline V gives CDR1 KGHSH, CDR2 LQKENI. The CDR3 length is 14 residues. V gave up 4 bases and J gave up 3 bases, with 10 bases separating them.

The chain uses TRBV11-2 and TRBJ2-6; D ambiguous. The CDR3 consists of 15 residues. Germline V gene data show CDR1 as SGHAT and CDR2 as FQNNGV. Trimming stripped 5 bases from V and 0 bases from J, with 8 bases between. For the CDR3, the DNA is TGTGCCAGCAGCGTCAGAAGCTCTGGGGCCAACGTCCTGACTTTC. Protein product: CASSVRSSGANVLTF.

V usage is TRBV19 and J usage is TRBJ2-7; tentatively, D is TRBD2 (6 bases). Germline CDR1 and CDR2: LNHDA and SQIVND (reference sequence). Trimming removed 3 bases from V and 5 bases from J, with 17 bases in between. The CDR3 spans 15 residues. CDR3 region: CASSIGLAVMDEQYF. The CDR3 nucleotides read TGTGCCAGTAGTATTGGGTTAGCGGTTATGGACGAGCAGTACTTC.

This clone has just a few counts. The chain is built from TRBV6-5 and TRBJ2-3, with 7 bases matching TRBD2. The length of the CDR3 is 14 residues. J gave up 3 bases and V 6 bases, and 6 bases lay outside the gene matches. Germline assignment: CDR1 MNHEY and CDR2 SVGAGI. The CDR3 protein is CASRSSGDTDTQYF. The DNA for the CDR3 is TGTGCCAGCAGATCCAGCGGGGATACAGATACGCAGTATTTT.

The chain carries TRBV11-2 and TRBJ1-4; D uncertain. Germline V gene sequence: CDR1 SGHAT, CDR2 FQNNGV. The CDR3 extends over 13 amino acids. CDR3 nucleotides: TGTGATAGAAGGGCCTCAAGGAATGAAAAACTGTTTTTT. Amino acid sequence: CDRRASRNEKLFF.

The chain has TRBV5-5 and TRBJ1-1; no reliable D call. Trimming took off 2 bases at V and 6 bases at J, with 11 bases between the two ends. Germline CDR1 and CDR2: SGHKS and YYEKEE (reference sequence). There are 13 residues in the CDR3. CDR3 region: CASSFGMVAEAFF. DNA for the CDR3: TGTGCCAGCAGCTTCGGGATGGTTGCTGAAGCTTTCTTT.

The V and J genes are TRBV28 and TRBJ1-5; D unresolved. The CDR3 is made up of 15 amino acids. V lost 2 bases and J 0 bases, leaving 8 bases between the germline ends. The germline CDR1 and CDR2 sequences are MDHEN and SYDVKM. The CDR3 DNA sequence: TGTGCCAGCAGTTTAATCATGGCTAGCAATCAGCCCCAGCATTTT. Translating gives CASSLIMASNQPQHF.

The chain combines TRBV19 with TRBJ1-1; D possibly corresponds to TRBD1 (5 bases). Germline assignment: CDR1 LNHDA and CDR2 SQIVND (reference sequence). CDR3 size: 16 residues. With 3 bases removed from V and 3 bases from J, the gap between germline ends came to 17 bases. This CDR3 is CASSIVAPRGDTEAFF. The CDR3 DNA reads as TGTGCCAGTAGTATTGTGGCACCCAGAGGGGACACTGAAGCTTTCTTT.

This rearrangement joins TRBV7-2 to TRBJ2-7, with D perhaps matching TRBD2 (6 bases). Germline V gene lookup returns CDR1 SGHTA and CDR2 FQGNSA. V lost 5 bases to trimming and J lost 2 bases, with 16 bases between them. The CDR3 is made up of 15 amino acids. CDR3 sequence reads: CASSPRAGGTYEQYF. The CDR3 region has the DNA TGTGCCAGCAGCCCCCGAGCGGGTGGAACCTACGAGCAGTACTTC.

This clone was counted between two and nine times. The V gene is TRBV5-6, the J gene TRBJ2-7; possible D gene TRBD2, 5 bases. The V and J ends lost 2 bases and 2 bases respectively, with 8 bases between them. The CDR3 has 13 residues. Germline V CDR1 and CDR2: SGHDT, YYEEEE. CDR3 in amino acids: CASSFRAAYEQYF. The CDR3 nucleotides are TGTGCCAGCAGCTTTCGAGCGGCCTACGAGCAGTACTTC.

The V and J genes are TRBV5-4 and TRBJ2-5, with 10 bases fitting TRBD2. Germline CDR1 reads SGHNT; CDR2 reads YYREEE (reference sequence). With V trimmed by 5 bases and J by 5 bases, 6 bases remained unmatched. The CDR3 consists of 14 residues. The CDR3, as DNA: TGTGCCAGCAGTCCCAGACTAGCGGGTGAGACCCAGTACTTC. Translation: CASSPRLAGETQYF.

The chain is built from TRBV4-2 and TRBJ1-1; D possibly corresponds to TRBD1 (5 bases). The ends were cut back, 0 bases at V and 1 base at J, with 6 bases in the middle. The CDR3 spans 14 residues. Germline V gene lookup returns CDR1 LGHNA and CDR2 YNFKEQ. CDR3 bases: TGTGCCAGCAGCCAAGATGGGGCGAACACTGAAGCTTTCTTT. Translated, it gives CASSQDGANTEAFF.

The gene calls are TRBV12-5 and TRBJ1-6, with 7 bases lining up with TRBD1. This CDR3 spans 14 amino acids. V lost 3 bases and J lost 7; bases outside the gene matches: 3. CDR1 and CDR2 from the germline V gene are LGHNT and FRNRAP. In DNA, the CDR3 is TGTGCTAGTGGTTTAGGGACAGCCAATTCACCCCTCCACTTT. Its translation is CASGLGTANSPLHF. Full variable domain (remainder filled in from reference TRBV12-5 and TRBJ1-6): DARVTQTPRHKVTEMGQEVTMRCQPILGHNTVFWYRQTMMQGLELLAYFRNRAPLDDSGMPKDRFSAEMPDATLATLKIQPSEPRDSAVYFCASGLGTANSPLHFGNGTRLTVT.

The chain is built from TRBV11-1 and TRBJ2-6, with D perhaps given as TRBD1 or TRBD2 (5 bases each). Looked up from germline, CDR1 is SGHAT and CDR2 is FQDESV (reference sequence). V lost 2 bases to trimming and J lost 3 bases, with 14 bases between them. The CDR3 is made up of 17 amino acids. CDR3 region: CASSLLTGQVGANVLTF. CDR3 coding DNA: TGTGCCAGCAGCTTATTGACGGGGCAGGTTGGGGCCAACGTCCTGACTTTC.